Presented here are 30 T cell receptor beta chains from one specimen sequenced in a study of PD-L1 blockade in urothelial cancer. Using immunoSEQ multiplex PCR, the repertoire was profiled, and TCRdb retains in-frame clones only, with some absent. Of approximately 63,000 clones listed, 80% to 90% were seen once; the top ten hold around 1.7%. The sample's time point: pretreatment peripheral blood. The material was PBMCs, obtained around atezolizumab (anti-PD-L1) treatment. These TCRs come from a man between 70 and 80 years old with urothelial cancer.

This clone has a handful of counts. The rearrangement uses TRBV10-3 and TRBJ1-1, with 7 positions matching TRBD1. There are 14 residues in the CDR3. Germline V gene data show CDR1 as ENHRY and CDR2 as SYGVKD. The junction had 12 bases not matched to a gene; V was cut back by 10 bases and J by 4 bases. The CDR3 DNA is TGTGCCACCCGAAAACCGGGACAGCTCACTGAAGCTTTCTTT. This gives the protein CATRKPGQLTEAFF.

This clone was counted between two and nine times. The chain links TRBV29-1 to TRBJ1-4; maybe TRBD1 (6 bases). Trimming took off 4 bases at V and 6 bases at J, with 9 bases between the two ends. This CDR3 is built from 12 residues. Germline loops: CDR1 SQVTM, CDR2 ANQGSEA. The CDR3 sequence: CSVGGGDEKLFF. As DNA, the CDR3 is TGCAGCGTTGGAGGGGGGGATGAAAAACTGTTTTTT.

CDR3: CASSKSPRVVGSGELFF. The CDR3 DNA reads TGTGCCAGCAGTAAATCCCCGCGGGTAGTGGGGTCCGGGGAGCTGTTTTTT. The chain links TRBV25-1 to TRBJ2-2; the D gene is possibly TRBD2 (5 bases). CDR1 is MGHDK and CDR2 is SYGVNS in the germline V gene. The CDR3 loop spans 17 amino acids. Trimming stripped 5 bases from V and 6 bases from J, with 22 bases between. Supplemented by reference TRBV25-1 and TRBJ2-2, the full variable domain reads EADIYQTPRYLVIGTGKKITLECSQTMGHDKMYWYQQDPGMELHLIHYSYGVNSTEKGDLSSESTVSRIRTEHFPLTLESARPSHTSQYLCASSKSPRVVGSGELFFGEGSRLTVL.

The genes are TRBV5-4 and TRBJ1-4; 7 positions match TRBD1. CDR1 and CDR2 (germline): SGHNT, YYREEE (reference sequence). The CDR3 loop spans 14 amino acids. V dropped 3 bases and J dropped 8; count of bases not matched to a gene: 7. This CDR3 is CASSSQGGLEKLFF. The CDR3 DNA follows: TGTGCCAGCAGCTCCCAGGGGGGTTTAGAAAAACTGTTTTTT.

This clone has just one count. CDR3 amino acids: CSVGLAGDAKNIQYF. The CDR3 DNA reads as TGCAGCGTGGGACTAGCGGGAGATGCCAAAAACATTCAGTACTTC. This chain links TRBV29-1 with TRBJ2-4, with 14 bases fitting TRBD2. This CDR3 is 15 amino acids long. With 6 bases clipped from V and 1 base from J, the junction kept 2 bases outside the gene matches. Germline V gene sequence: CDR1 SQVTM, CDR2 ANQGSEA.

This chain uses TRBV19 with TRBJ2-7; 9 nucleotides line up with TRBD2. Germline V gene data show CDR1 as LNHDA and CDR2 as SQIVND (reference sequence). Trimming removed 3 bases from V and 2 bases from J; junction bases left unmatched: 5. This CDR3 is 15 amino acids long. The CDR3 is CASSIRGGRAYEQYF. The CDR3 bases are TGTGCCAGTAGTATCCGGGGCGGGAGGGCCTACGAGCAGTACTTC.

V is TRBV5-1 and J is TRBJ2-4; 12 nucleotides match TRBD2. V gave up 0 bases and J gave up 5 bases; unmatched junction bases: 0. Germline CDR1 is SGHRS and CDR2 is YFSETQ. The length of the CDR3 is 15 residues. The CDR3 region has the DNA TGCGCCAGCAGCTTGGGACTAGCGGGAGAAAACATTCAGTACTTC. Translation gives CASSLGLAGENIQYF.

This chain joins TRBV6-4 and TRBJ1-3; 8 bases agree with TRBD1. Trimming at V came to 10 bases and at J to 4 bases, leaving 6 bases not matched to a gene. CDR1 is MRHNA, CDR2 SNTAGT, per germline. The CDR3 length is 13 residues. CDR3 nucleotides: TGTGCCACCGTACGGGACAGGGGAAACACCATATATTTT. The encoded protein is CATVRDRGNTIYF.

Here the CDR3 reads CASSRDRPNTGELFF. DNA for the CDR3: TGTGCCAGCAGTAGGGACAGACCGAACACCGGGGAGCTGTTTTTT. The rearrangement joins TRBV2 to TRBJ2-2; 7 nucleotides agree with TRBD1. The V segment lost 5 bases and the J segment 0 bases; nucleotides outside the gene matches: 3. Germline CDR1 is SNHLY and CDR2 is FYNNEI. The CDR3 loop spans 15 amino acids.

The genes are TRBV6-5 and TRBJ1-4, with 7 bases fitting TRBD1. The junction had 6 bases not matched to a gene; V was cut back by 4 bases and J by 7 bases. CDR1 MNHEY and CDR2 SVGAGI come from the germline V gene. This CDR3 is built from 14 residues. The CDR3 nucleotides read TGTGCCAGCAGTTTGCGGGACAGTGGTGAAAAACTGTTTTTT. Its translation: CASSLRDSGEKLFF.

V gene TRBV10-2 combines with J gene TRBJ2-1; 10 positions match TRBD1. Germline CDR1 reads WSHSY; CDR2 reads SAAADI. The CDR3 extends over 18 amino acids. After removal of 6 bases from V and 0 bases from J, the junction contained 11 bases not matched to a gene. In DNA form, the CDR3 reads TGCGCCAGCAGGCACCGGGACAGGGGTACTCACTCCTACAATGAGCAGTTCTTC. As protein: CASRHRDRGTHSYNEQFF.

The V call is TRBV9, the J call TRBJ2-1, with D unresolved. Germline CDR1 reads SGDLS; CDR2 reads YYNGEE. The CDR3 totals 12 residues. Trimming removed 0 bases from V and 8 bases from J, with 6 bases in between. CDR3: CASSVAEDEQFF. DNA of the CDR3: TGTGCCAGCAGCGTAGCCGAGGATGAGCAGTTCTTC.

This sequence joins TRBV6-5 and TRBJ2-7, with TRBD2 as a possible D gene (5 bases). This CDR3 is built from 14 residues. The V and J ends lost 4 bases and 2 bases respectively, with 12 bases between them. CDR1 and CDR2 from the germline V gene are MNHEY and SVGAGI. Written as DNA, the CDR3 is TGTGCCAGCAGTTTCCTAGCCTCCACCTACGAGCAGTACTTC. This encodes CASSFLASTYEQYF.

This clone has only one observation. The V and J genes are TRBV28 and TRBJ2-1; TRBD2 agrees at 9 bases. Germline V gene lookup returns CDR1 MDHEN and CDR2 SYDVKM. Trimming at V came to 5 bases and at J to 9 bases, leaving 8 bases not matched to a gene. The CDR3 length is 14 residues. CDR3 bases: TGTGCCAGCAGTCGTAGCGGGAGTGTAGGTGAGCAGTTCTTC. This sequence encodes CASSRSGSVGEQFF.

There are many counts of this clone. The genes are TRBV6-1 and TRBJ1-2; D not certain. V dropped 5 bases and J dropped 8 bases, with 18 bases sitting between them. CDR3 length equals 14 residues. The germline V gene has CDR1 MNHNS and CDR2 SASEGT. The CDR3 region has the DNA TGTGCCAGCAGTCCCGGCGGACTGGTTCGGGGCTACACCTTC. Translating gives CASSPGGLVRGYTF.

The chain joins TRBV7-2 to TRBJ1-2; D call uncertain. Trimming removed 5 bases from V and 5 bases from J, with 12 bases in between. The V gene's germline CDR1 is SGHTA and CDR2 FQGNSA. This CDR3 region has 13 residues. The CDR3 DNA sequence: TGTGCCAGCAGCACCGGCGGGAATTATGGCTACACCTTC. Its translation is CASSTGGNYGYTF. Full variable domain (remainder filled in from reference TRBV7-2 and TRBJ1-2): GAGVSQSPSNKVTEKGKDVELRCDPISGHTALYWYRQSLGQGLEFLIYFQGNSAPDKSGLPSDRFSAERTGGSVSTLTIQRTQQEDSAVYLCASSTGGNYGYTFGSGTRLTVV.

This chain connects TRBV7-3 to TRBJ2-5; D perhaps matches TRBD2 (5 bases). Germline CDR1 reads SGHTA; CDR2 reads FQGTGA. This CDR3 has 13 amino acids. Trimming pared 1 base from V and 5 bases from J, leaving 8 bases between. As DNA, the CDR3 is TGTGCCAGCAGCTTAATGGCGGGTGAGACCCAGTACTTC. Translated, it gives CASSLMAGETQYF.

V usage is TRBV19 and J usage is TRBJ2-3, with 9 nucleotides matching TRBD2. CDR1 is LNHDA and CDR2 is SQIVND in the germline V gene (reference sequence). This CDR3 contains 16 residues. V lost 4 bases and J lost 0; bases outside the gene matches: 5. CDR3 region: CASSTSLAGSTDTQYF. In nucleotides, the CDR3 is TGTGCCAGTAGTACGTCCCTAGCGGGAAGCACAGATACGCAGTATTTT.

CDR3 sequence reads: CASSLEGGEGGQFF. As DNA, the CDR3 is TGTGCCAGCAGCTTAGAGGGCGGTGAAGGGGGGCAGTTCTTC. The rearrangement joins TRBV11-2 to TRBJ2-1, with D possibly being TRBD1 (6 bases). This CDR3 is built from 14 residues. The germline CDR1 and CDR2 sequences are SGHAT and FQNNGV. Trimming removed 0 bases from V and 12 bases from J, with 15 bases in between.

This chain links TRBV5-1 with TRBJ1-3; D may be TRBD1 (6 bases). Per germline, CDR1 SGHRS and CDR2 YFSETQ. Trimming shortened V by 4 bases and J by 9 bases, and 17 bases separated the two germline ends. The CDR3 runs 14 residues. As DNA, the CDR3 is TGCGCCAGCAGCGAGACCACAACAGGGAGCACCATATATTTT. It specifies CASSETTTGSTIYF.

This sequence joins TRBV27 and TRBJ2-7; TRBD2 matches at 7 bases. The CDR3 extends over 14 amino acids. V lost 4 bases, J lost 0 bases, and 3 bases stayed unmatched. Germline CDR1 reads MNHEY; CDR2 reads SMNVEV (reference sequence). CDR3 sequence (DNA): TGTGCCAGCAGTTGGGGGGGAAACTCCTACGAGCAGTACTTC. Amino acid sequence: CASSWGGNSYEQYF.

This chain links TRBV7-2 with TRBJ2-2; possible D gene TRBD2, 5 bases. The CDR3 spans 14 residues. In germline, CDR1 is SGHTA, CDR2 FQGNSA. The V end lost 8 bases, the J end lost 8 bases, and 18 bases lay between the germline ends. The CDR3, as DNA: TGTGCCAGCGTCCCGGGCCCGGGGTTTGGGGAGCTGTTTTTT. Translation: CASVPGPGFGELFF.

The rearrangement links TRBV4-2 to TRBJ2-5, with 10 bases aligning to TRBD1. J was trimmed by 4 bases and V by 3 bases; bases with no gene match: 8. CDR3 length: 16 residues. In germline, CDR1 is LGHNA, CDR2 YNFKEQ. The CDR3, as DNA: TGTGCCAGCAGCCACCTGGGACAGGGGAGGGGAGAGACCCAGTACTTC. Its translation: CASSHLGQGRGETQYF.

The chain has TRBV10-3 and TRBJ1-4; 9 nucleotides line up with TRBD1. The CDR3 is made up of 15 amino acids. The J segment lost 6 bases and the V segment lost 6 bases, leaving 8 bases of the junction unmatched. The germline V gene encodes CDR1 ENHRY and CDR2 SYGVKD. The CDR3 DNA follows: TGTGCCATCAGCCCAGCAACAGGGGGCTATGAAAAACTGTTTTTT. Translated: CAISPATGGYEKLFF.

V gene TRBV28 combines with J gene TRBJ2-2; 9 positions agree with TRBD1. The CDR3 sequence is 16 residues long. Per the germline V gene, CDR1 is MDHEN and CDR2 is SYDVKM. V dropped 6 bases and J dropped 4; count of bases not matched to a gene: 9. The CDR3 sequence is CASRIPGQGPTGELFF. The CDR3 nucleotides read TGTGCCAGCAGGATTCCGGGACAGGGTCCCACCGGGGAGCTGTTTTTT.

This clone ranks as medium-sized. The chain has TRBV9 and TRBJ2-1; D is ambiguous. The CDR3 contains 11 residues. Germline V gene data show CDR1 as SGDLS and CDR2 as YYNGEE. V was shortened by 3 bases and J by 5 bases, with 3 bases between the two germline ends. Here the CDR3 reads CASSDNNEQFF. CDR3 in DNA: TGTGCCAGCAGCGACAACAATGAGCAGTTCTTC.

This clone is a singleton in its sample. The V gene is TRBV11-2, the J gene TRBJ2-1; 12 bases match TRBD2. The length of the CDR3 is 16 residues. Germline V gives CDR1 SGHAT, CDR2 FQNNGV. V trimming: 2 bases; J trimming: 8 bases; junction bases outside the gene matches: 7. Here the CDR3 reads CASSLSLAGGRHEQFF. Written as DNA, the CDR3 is TGTGCCAGCAGCTTATCCCTAGCGGGAGGGCGCCATGAGCAGTTCTTC.

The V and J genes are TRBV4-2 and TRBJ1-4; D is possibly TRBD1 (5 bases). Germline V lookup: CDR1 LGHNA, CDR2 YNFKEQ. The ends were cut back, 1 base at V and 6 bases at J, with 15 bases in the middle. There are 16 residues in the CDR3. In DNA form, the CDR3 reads TGTGCCAGCAGCCAAGCTTGGTCCGCGGGGGATGAAAAACTGTTTTTT. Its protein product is CASSQAWSAGDEKLFF.

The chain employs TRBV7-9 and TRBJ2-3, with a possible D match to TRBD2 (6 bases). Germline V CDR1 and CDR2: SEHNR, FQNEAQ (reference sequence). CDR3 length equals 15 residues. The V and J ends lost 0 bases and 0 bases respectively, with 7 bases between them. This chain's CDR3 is CASSLAGRSTDTQYF. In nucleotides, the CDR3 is TGTGCCAGCAGCTTAGCCGGGAGAAGCACAGATACGCAGTATTTT. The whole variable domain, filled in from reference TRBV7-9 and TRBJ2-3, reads DTGVSQNPRHKITKRGQNVTFRCDPISEHNRLYWYRQTLGQGPEFLTYFQNEAQLEKSRLLSDRFSAERPKGSFSTLEIQRTEQGDSAMYLCASSLAGRSTDTQYFGPGTRLTVL.

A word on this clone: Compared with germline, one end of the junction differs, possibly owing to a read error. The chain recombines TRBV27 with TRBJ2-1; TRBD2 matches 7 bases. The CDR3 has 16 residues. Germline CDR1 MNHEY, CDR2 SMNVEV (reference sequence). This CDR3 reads CASSLSKDSWREGQFF. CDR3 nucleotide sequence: TGTGCCAGCAGTCTATCCAAAGACAGTTGGAGGGAGGGGCAGTTCTTC.